This T cell receptor (beta chain) was profiled in a study of beta chain features in type 1 diabetes. Across the whole study: What patients shared with healthy donors was a similar profile of age, gender and cell yields.

A few counts support this clone. What it binds is not known. The whole isolated RNA underwent reverse transcription, so sequencing captured expressed TCRB transcripts. Clones were sequenced by immunoSEQ multiplex PCR, and TCRdb holds only the in-frame ones, with some missing. The table shows about 150,000 clones, with 7.5% to 10% occurring only once. Study observations and caveats: Compared to healthy donors, patients appeared to have naive, central memory and Treg TCRB repertoires that were more alike.

From germline, CDR1 is SGHTA and CDR2 FQGNSA. This CDR3 is 15 amino acids long. Trimming shortened V by 0 bases and J by 0 bases, and 3 bases separated the two germline ends. The authors obtained over 95% purity in all sorted populations. The gene calls are TRBV7-2 and TRBJ2-6, with no clear D. The material sequenced was central memory CD4+ T cells from blood. This TCR derives from a woman between 18 and 29 years old in good health. The CDR3 DNA sequence: TGTGCCAGCAGCTTAGCCATCTCTGGGGCCAACGTCCTGACTTTC. Translating it yields CASSLAISGANVLTF.